These 16 T cell receptor beta chains came from one sample sequenced in a study of CD8 T cells in ankylosing spondylitis. MiXCR, applied by TCRdb to the 5' RACE reads, yields one record per CDR3 protein. The sample gives about 420,000 distinct CDR3 sequences, 20% to 25% of which show up once; 16% is in the top ten. Which antigens these TCRs recognize remains unknown. Notes on the study in general: Characteristic, it appeared, of ankylosing spondylitis blood was a TCR beta motif of several highly homologous variants.

The sequencing input was blood, either unsorted or a sorted T cell fraction (not recorded which). These receptors were obtained from a male donor with ankylosing spondylitis.

This clonotype turned up a few times. The J gene is TRBJ2-1, the V gene TRBV7-8; 7 bases are a match to TRBD1. Trimming took 5 bases from V and 3 from J; bases not matched to a gene: 10. The CDR3 extends over 16 amino acids. Germline CDR1 reads SGHVS; CDR2 reads FQNEAQ. Here the CDR3 reads CASSEWTGKNYNEQFF. CDR3 DNA sequence: TGTGCCAGCAGCGAATGGACAGGAAAGAACTACAATGAGCAGTTCTTC.

This clonotype was found a few times. V is TRBV7-2 and J is TRBJ2-7; 7 nucleotides match TRBD2. The CDR3 length is 15 residues. Losses at the gene ends were 3 bases for V and 6 bases for J; bases not matched to a gene: 11. CDR1 SGHTA and CDR2 FQGNSA come from the germline V gene. The CDR3 nucleotides read TGTGCCAGCAGCTTTACTAGCGAGAGAACCATCGAGCAGTACTTC. Translation gives CASSFTSERTIEQYF.

The V call is TRBV9, the J call TRBJ2-3; 8 nucleotides align to TRBD2. CDR3 length equals 16 residues. Germline V gene lookup returns CDR1 SGDLS and CDR2 YYNGEE. The trim removed 1 base at V and 1 base at J, leaving 5 bases unmatched. Here the CDR3 reads CASSVTSGVRTDTQYF. The CDR3 DNA reads as TGTGCCAGCAGCGTAACTAGCGGAGTCCGCACAGATACGCAGTATTTT.

The chain uses TRBV18 and TRBJ2-2; D call uncertain. Looked up from germline, CDR1 is KGHSH and CDR2 is LQKENI. V was pared by 1 base and J by 1 base, with 7 bases between. This CDR3 contains 15 residues. The CDR3 region has the DNA TGTGCCAGCTCACCACTTAACAAGAACACCGGGGAGCTGTTTTTT. Protein product: CASSPLNKNTGELFF.

This clonotype was detected only a few times. The rearrangement uses TRBV12-3 or TRBV12-4 and TRBJ2-1; D is perhaps TRBD2 (6 bases). V was shortened by 5 bases and J by 4 bases, with 18 bases between the two germline ends. The CDR3 runs to 16 residues. The CDR3 region has the DNA TGTGCCAGCAGTACGGGACTTCCTTCGGGGTACAATGAGCAGTTCTTC. This codes for CASSTGLPSGYNEQFF.

This chain joins TRBV3-1 and TRBJ2-3; D could derive from TRBD1 or TRBD2 (6 bases each). V lost 4 bases to trimming and J lost 2 bases, with 16 bases between them. The CDR3 has 16 residues. CDR1 and CDR2 from the germline V gene are LGHDT and YNNKEL (reference sequence). The DNA of the CDR3 is TGTGCCAGCAGCCGCGGTGTGGGGGGCTACACAGATACGCAGTATTTT. It yields the protein CASSRGVGGYTDTQYF.

J is TRBJ1-4 and V is TRBV20-1; weak D call: TRBD1 (6 bases). The germline gives CDR1 DFQATT, CDR2 SNEGSKA (reference sequence). Deletions cut 5 bases from V and 7 bases from J, with 17 bases between. The CDR3 sequence is 14 residues long. CDR3 region: CSAPPTTGFEKLFF. CDR3 coding DNA: TGCAGTGCTCCCCCCACCACAGGGTTTGAAAAACTGTTTTTT.

This sequence joins TRBV5-1 and TRBJ2-3; 9 bases are shared with TRBD1. Per the germline V gene, CDR1 is SGHRS and CDR2 is YFSETQ. With V trimmed by 2 bases and J by 5 bases, 6 bases remained unmatched. The CDR3 contains 15 residues. The CDR3 nucleotides are TGCGCCAGCAGCTTACAGGGGGCGCGGGAAGATACGCAGTATTTT. Residues: CASSLQGAREDTQYF.

The V call is TRBV29-1, the J call TRBJ1-1; D is perhaps TRBD1 (5 bases). Trimming cost V 4 bases and J 3 bases, with 12 bases left between them. CDR1 and CDR2 (germline): SQVTM, ANQGSEA. This CDR3 comprises 13 residues. CDR3 amino acids: CSVVRGRDTEAFF. CDR3 nucleotide sequence: TGCAGCGTTGTAAGGGGAAGGGACACTGAAGCTTTCTTT.

The count of this clonotype is one. This chain joins TRBV5-1 and TRBJ2-3; D unresolved. Germline lookup yields CDR1 SGHRS and CDR2 YFSETQ. CDR3 length equals 12 residues. The germline V and J ends were trimmed by 1 base and 6 bases, with 6 bases remaining between them. The CDR3 DNA reads TGCGCCAGCAGCTTGTATCAGGATACGCAGTATTTT. It is translated as CASSLYQDTQYF.

The rearrangement links TRBV7-3 to TRBJ2-2; no firm D call. CDR1 is SGHTA and CDR2 is FQGTGA in the germline V gene. The CDR3 has 13 amino acids. Trimming shortened V by 4 bases and J by 5 bases, and 8 bases separated the two germline ends. CDR3 sequence (DNA): TGTGCCAGCAGCTCCCAGCCGACCGGGGAGCTGTTTTTT. This translates into CASSSQPTGELFF.

This chain links TRBV10-3 with TRBJ2-2; TRBD2 matches at 11 bases. Per germline, CDR1 ENHRY and CDR2 SYGVKD. This CDR3 region has 16 residues. With 5 bases clipped from V and 4 bases from J, the junction kept 6 bases outside the gene matches. The CDR3 is CAISSLAGGGTGELFF. The CDR3 bases are TGTGCCATCAGTTCTCTAGCGGGAGGCGGCACCGGGGAGCTGTTTTTT.

The V gene is TRBV7-6, the J gene TRBJ2-5; perhaps TRBD2 as D (5 bases). Germline V gives CDR1 SGHVS, CDR2 FNYEAQ. The CDR3 contains 15 residues. V lost 4 bases and J 1 base, leaving 13 bases between the germline ends. The CDR3 here is CASSSPRAAQETQYF. DNA of the CDR3: TGTGCCAGCAGCTCCCCACGAGCGGCCCAAGAGACCCAGTACTTC.

This clonotype showed up just a few times. The rearrangement joins TRBV5-1 to TRBJ1-5; possibly TRBD1 for D (5 bases). Germline lookup yields CDR1 SGHRS and CDR2 YFSETQ. V lost 5 bases and J lost 2, with 14 bases in between. The CDR3 runs to 15 residues. CDR3 protein: CASRRGLSGNQPQHF. CDR3 DNA sequence: TGCGCCAGCAGAAGGGGCCTATCGGGCAATCAGCCCCAGCATTTT.

The chain has TRBV11-2 and TRBJ2-5; D is unresolved. Trimming took off 2 bases at V and 7 bases at J, with 8 bases between the two ends. The CDR3 runs to 12 residues. The germline V gene has CDR1 SGHAT and CDR2 FQNNGV. The CDR3 region has the DNA TGTGCCAGCAGCTTAAACATCGGGACCCAGTACTTC. Translation: CASSLNIGTQYF. Full variable domain (outside the CDR3, taken from reference TRBV11-2 and TRBJ2-5): EAGVAQSPRYKIIEKRQSVAFWCNPISGHATLYWYQQILGQGPKLLIQFQNNGVVDDSQLPKDRFSAERLKGVDSTLKIQPAKLEDSAVYLCASSLNIGTQYFGPGTRLLVL.

This clonotype showed up just a few times. The V call is TRBV7-2, the J call TRBJ1-5; D is uncertain. CDR1 SGHTA and CDR2 FQGNSA come from the germline V gene. This CDR3 contains 14 residues. Deletions cut 1 base from V and 5 bases from J, with 9 bases between. The CDR3 region is CASSLGVIDQPQHF. In nucleotides, the CDR3 is TGTGCCAGCAGCTTAGGGGTAATCGATCAGCCCCAGCATTTT. The full variable domain, in which reference TRBV7-2 and TRBJ1-5 provide the parts outside the CDR3, is GAGVSQSPSNKVTEKGKDVELRCDPISGHTALYWYRQSLGQGLEFLIYFQGNSAPDKSGLPSDRFSAERTGGSVSTLTIQRTQQEDSAVYLCASSLGVIDQPQHFGDGTRLSIL.